The entry below gives a single T cell receptor (beta chain) sequence along with its context. Its antigen is unidentified. This entry is derived from a study of T cell responses to AZD1222 COVID-19 vaccine. Study results and limitations: There were repertoire samples only from the period after the peak T cell response. Distributed over spike, vaccine-associated CD4 TCRs predominated at 160-218 and 743-854. White British ancestry dominated among donors, who included more females, and clonal diversity was possibly underestimated.

Sequencing used immunoSEQ multiplex PCR; TCRdb keeps in-frame clones, though not all of them. This sample has 130,000 or so clones, with approximately 85% found just once. Per the germline V gene, CDR1 is SGDLS and CDR2 is YYNGEE. The CDR3 extends over 15 amino acids. Trimming removed 4 bases from V and 2 bases from J, with 12 bases in between. The chain uses TRBV9 and TRBJ2-2, with D unclear. The clonotype originates from an adult who received the MenACWY meningococcal vaccine as a control. Sequenced here: peripheral blood, sampled 28 days after the second dose of the MenACWY control vaccine. The CDR3, as DNA: TGTGCCAGCAGCCTCCGGCAGGATAACACCGGGGAGCTGTTTTTT. Its translation: CASSLRQDNTGELFF. Combining the CDR3 with reference TRBV9 and TRBJ2-2 gives the whole variable domain DSGVTQTPKHLITATGQRVTLRCSPRSGDLSVYWYQQSLDQGLQFLIQYYNGEERAKGNILERFSAQQFPDLHSELNLSSLELGDSALYFCASSLRQDNTGELFFGEGSRLTVL.